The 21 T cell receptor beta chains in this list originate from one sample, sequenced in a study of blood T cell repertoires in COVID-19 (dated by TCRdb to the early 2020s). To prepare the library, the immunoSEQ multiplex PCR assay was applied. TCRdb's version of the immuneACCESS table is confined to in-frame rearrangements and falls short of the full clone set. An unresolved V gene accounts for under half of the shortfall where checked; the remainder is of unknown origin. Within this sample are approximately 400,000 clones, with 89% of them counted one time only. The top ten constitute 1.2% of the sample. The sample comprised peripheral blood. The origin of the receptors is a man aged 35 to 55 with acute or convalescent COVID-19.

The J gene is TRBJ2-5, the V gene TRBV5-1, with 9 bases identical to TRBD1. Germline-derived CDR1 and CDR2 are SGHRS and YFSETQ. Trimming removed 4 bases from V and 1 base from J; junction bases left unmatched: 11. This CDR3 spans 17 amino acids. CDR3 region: CASSPSDRGGFQETQYF. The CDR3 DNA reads TGCGCCAGCAGCCCATCGGACAGGGGAGGATTCCAAGAGACCCAGTACTTC.

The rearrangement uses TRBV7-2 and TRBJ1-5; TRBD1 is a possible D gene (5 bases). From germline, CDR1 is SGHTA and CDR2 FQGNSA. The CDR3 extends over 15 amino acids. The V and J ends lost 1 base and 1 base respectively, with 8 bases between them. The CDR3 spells CASSLGGGSNQPQHF. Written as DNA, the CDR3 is TGTGCCAGCAGCTTAGGGGGGGGGAGCAATCAGCCCCAGCATTTT.

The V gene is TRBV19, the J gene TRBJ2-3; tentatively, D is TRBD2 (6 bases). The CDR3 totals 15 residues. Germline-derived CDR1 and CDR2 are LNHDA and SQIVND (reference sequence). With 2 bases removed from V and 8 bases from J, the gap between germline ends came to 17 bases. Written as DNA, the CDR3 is TGTGCCAGTAGTATAATTGGGCTAGCGCAGGCTACGCAGTATTTT. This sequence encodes CASSIIGLAQATQYF.

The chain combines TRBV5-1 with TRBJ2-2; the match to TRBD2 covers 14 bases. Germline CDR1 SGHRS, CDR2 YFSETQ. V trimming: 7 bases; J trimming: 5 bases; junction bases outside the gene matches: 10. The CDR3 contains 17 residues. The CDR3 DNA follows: TGCGCCAGCGACCCCGGGACTAGCGGGAGTCGGACCGGGGAGCTGTTTTTT. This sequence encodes CASDPGTSGSRTGELFF. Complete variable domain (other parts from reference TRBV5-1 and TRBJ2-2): KAGVTQTPRYLIKTRGQQVTLSCSPISGHRSVSWYQQTPGQGLQFLFEYFSETQRNKGNFPGRFSGRQFSNSRSEMNVSTLELGDSALYLCASDPGTSGSRTGELFFGEGSRLTVL.

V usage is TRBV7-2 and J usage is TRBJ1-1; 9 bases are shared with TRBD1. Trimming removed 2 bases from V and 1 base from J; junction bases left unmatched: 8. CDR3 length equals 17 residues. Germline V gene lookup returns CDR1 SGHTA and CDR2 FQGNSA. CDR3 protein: CASSLYYPGQGNTEAFF. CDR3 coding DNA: TGTGCCAGCAGCTTATACTATCCGGGACAGGGGAACACTGAAGCTTTCTTT.

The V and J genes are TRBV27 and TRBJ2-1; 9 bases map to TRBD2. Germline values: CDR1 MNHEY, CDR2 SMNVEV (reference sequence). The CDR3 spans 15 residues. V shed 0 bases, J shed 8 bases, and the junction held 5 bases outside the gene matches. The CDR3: CASSLSRTSDDEQFF. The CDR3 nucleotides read TGTGCCAGCAGTTTATCGAGGACTAGCGACGATGAGCAGTTCTTC.

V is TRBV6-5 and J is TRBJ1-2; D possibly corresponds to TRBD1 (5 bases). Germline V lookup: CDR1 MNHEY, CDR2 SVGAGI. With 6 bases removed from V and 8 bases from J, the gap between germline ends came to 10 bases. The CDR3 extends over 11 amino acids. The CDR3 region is CASSPRGGYTF. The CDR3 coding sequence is TGTGCCAGCAGCCCGCGGGGGGGCTACACCTTC.

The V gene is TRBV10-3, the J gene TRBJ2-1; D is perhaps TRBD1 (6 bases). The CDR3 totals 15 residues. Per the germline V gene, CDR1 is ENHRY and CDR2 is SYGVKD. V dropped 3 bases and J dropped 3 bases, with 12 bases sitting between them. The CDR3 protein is CAISDRQGYYNEQFF. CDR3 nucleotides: TGTGCCATCAGTGACCGGCAGGGGTACTACAATGAGCAGTTCTTC.

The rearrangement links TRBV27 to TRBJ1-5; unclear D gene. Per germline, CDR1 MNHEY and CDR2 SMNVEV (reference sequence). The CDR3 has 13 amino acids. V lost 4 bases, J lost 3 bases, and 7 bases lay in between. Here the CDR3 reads CASSSDFNQPQHF. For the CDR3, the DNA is TGTGCCAGCAGTTCGGACTTCAATCAGCCCCAGCATTTT.

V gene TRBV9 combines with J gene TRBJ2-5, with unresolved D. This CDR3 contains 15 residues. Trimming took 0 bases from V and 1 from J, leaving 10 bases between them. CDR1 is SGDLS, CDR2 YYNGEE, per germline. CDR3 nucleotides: TGTGCCAGCAGCGTAGGTGAATCGAGCCAAGAGACCCAGTACTTC. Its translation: CASSVGESSQETQYF.

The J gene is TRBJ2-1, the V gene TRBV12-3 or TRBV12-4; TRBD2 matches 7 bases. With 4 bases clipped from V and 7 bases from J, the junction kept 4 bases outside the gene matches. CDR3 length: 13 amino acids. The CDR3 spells CASSWGTKNEQFF. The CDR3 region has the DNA TGTGCCAGCAGTTGGGGGACTAAAAATGAGCAGTTCTTC.

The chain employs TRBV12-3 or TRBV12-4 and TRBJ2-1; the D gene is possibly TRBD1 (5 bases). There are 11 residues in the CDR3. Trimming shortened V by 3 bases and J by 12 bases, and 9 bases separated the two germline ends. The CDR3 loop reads CASSLGRPQFF. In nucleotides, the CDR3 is TGTGCCAGCAGTTTGGGGCGACCGCAGTTCTTC.

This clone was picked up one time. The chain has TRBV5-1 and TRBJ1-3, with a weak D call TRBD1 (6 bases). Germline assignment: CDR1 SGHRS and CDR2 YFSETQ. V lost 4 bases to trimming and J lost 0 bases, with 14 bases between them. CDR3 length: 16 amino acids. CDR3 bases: TGCGCCAGCAGCGGGGGGGACACAAACTCTGGAAACACCATATATTTT. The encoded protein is CASSGGDTNSGNTIYF.

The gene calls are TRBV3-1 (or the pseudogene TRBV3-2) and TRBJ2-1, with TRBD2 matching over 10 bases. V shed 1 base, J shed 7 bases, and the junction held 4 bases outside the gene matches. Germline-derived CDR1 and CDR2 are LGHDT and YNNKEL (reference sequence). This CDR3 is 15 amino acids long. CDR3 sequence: CASSQAPTSGNEQFF. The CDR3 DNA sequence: TGTGCCAGCAGCCAAGCCCCGACTAGCGGGAATGAGCAGTTCTTC.

The CDR3 region has the DNA TGTGCCAGCAGTTTGGGCCAATACAATGAGCAGTTCTTC. Translation gives CASSLGQYNEQFF. The chain has TRBV6-5 and TRBJ2-1; D call uncertain. V lost 4 bases and J lost 4, with 8 bases in between. The CDR3 has 13 amino acids. CDR1 and CDR2 from the germline V gene are MNHEY and SVGAGI.

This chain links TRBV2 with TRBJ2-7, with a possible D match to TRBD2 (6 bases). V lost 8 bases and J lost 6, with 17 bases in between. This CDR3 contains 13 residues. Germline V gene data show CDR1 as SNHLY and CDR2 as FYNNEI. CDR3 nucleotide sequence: TGTGCCAGCGGGACTGTTCCCTCGGGCGAGCAGTACTTC. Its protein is CASGTVPSGEQYF.

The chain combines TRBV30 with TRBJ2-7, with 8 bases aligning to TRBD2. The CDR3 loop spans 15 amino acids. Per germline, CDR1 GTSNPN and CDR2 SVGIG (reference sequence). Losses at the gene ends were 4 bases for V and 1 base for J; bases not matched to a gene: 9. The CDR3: CAWKKIAGRSYEQYF. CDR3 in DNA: TGTGCCTGGAAGAAAATAGCGGGACGATCCTACGAGCAGTACTTC.

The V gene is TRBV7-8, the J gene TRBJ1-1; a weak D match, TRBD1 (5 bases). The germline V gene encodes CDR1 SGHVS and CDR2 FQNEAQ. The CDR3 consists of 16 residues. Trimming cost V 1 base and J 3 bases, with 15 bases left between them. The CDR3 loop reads CASSLDRGSEDTEAFF. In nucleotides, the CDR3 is TGTGCCAGCAGCTTAGATAGGGGTTCTGAGGACACTGAAGCTTTCTTT.

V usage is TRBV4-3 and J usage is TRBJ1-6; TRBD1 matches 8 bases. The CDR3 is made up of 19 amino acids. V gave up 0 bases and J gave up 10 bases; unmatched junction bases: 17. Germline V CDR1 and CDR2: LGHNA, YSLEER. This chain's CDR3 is CASSQDPAGGSSPESPLHF. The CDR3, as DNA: TGCGCCAGCAGCCAAGATCCAGCAGGGGGCAGCAGCCCGGAGTCACCCCTCCACTTT.

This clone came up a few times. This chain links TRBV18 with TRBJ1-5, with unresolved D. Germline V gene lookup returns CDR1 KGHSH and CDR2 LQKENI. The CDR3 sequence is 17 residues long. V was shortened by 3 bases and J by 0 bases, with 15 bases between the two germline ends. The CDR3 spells CASSPLREGTSNQPQHF. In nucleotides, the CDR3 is TGTGCCAGCTCACCCCTACGGGAGGGTACTAGCAATCAGCCCCAGCATTTT.

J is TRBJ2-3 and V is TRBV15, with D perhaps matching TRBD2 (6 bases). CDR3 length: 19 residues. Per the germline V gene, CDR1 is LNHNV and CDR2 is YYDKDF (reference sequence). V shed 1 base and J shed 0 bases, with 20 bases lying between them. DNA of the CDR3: TGTGCCACCAGCAGAGGAAAGTGGTTCGGGGGTGGTAGCACAGATACGCAGTATTTT. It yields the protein CATSRGKWFGGGSTDTQYF.